What follows are 10 T cell receptor beta chains derived from one specimen sequenced in a study of shared clonotypes between healthy human individuals. Naive-designated CD8 cells lacked CD45RO, were positively enriched for CCR7, and omitted terminally differentiated effector memory CD45RA+ cells. The assay was immunoSEQ multiplex PCR, and TCRdb's table has in-frame clones only and misses some. The sample lists about 2.2 million clones, 93% seen once, with more than 1.5% in the top ten. Sequenced material: naive CD8+ T cells from PBMCs. The receptors derive from a man between 18 and 29 years old in good health. Some clones in this sample may be carry-over from other donors' samples.

In the case of this clone: At the DNA level, this CDR3 is encoded by other sequences in the same sample as well. The chain employs TRBV7-9 and TRBJ2-7; 8 bases are a match to TRBD2. Trimming took 6 bases from V and 4 from J; bases not matched to a gene: 5. CDR1 SEHNR and CDR2 FQNEAQ come from the germline V gene (reference sequence). The CDR3 is made up of 13 amino acids. The CDR3 loop reads CASSPPGGYEQYF. The CDR3, as DNA: TGTGCCAGCAGTCCCCCGGGGGGGTACGAGCAGTACTTC.

The chain uses TRBV28 and TRBJ1-4; D not certain. CDR1 MDHEN and CDR2 SYDVKM come from the germline V gene. Deletions cut 2 bases from V and 11 bases from J, with 6 bases between. The CDR3 is made up of 11 amino acids. CDR3 protein: CASSLGGKLFF. CDR3 bases: TGTGCCAGCAGTTTAGGCGGGAAACTGTTTTTT.

The V and J genes are TRBV4-2 and TRBJ2-1; D is ambiguous. The CDR3 consists of 16 residues. Germline values: CDR1 LGHNA, CDR2 YNFKEQ. With 0 bases removed from V and 0 bases from J, the gap between germline ends came to 9 bases. This CDR3 is CASSQEQKSSYNEQFF. The CDR3 coding sequence is TGTGCCAGCAGCCAAGAGCAAAAATCCTCCTACAATGAGCAGTTCTTC.

This clone occurred once. The identical CDR3 is also encoded by other nucleotide sequences in the sample. The J gene is TRBJ1-3, the V gene TRBV28; D not certain. The germline V and J ends were trimmed by 2 bases and 0 bases, with 5 bases remaining between them. The CDR3 totals 14 residues. Germline assignment: CDR1 MDHEN and CDR2 SYDVKM. The chain's CDR3 is CASSLRASGNTIYF. In DNA, the CDR3 is TGTGCCAGCAGTTTACGGGCCTCTGGAAACACCATATATTTT. Full variable domain (outside the CDR3, taken from reference TRBV28 and TRBJ1-3): DVKVTQSSRYLVKRTGEKVFLECVQDMDHENMFWYRQDPGLGLRLIYFSYDVKMKEKGDIPEGYSVSREKKERFSLILESASTNQTSMYLCASSLRASGNTIYFGEGSWLTVV.

The chain uses TRBV10-1 and TRBJ1-1, with 7 positions matching TRBD1. The ends lost 0 bases at V and 1 base at J; junction bases unmatched: 2. CDR1 and CDR2 (germline): WNHNN, SYGVQD (reference sequence). This CDR3 has 15 amino acids. The CDR3: CASSESDRANTEAFF. For the CDR3, the DNA is TGCGCCAGCAGTGAGTCTGACAGGGCGAACACTGAAGCTTTCTTT.

Details on this clone: Other DNA sequences in this specimen translate into the identical CDR3. The chain has TRBV7-9 and TRBJ2-1, with a weak D call TRBD2 (5 bases). CDR1 and CDR2 from the germline V gene are SEHNR and FQNEAQ (reference sequence). Trimming cost V 1 base and J 7 bases, with 8 bases left between them. The CDR3 length is 13 residues. CDR3 loop: CASSLVRGNEQFF. CDR3 nucleotides: TGTGCCAGCAGCTTAGTTCGCGGGAATGAGCAGTTCTTC.

DNA for the CDR3: TGTGCCAGCAGCTTAGCCTTTGGGACCTTAAACACTGAAGCTTTCTTT. It specifies CASSLAFGTLNTEAFF. This chain links TRBV7-9 with TRBJ1-1; maybe TRBD1 (5 bases). The germline gives CDR1 SEHNR, CDR2 FQNEAQ (reference sequence). This CDR3 is 16 amino acids long. Deletions cut 0 bases from V and 2 bases from J, with 13 bases between.

The chain joins TRBV7-6 to TRBJ1-2; maybe TRBD1 (6 bases). The germline V gene encodes CDR1 SGHVS and CDR2 FNYEAQ. V was shortened by 4 bases and J by 7 bases, with 19 bases between the two germline ends. The CDR3 runs to 15 residues. CDR3 sequence: CASSSSGGAGRGYTF. The CDR3 nucleotides are TGTGCCAGCAGCTCTAGTGGGGGGGCAGGACGTGGCTACACCTTC.

The chain combines TRBV29-1 with TRBJ2-3; D is perhaps TRBD1 or TRBD2 (7 bases each). Germline V CDR1 and CDR2: SQVTM, ANQGSEA. V dropped 3 bases and J dropped 6 bases, with 16 bases sitting between them. The CDR3 totals 14 residues. As DNA, the CDR3 is TGCAGCGTTGATGAGTGGGAGGGGGCCGATACGCAGTATTTT. Translated, it gives CSVDEWEGADTQYF.

The chain has TRBV6-5 and TRBJ1-5; maybe TRBD1 (5 bases). The CDR3 length is 15 residues. Germline CDR1 and CDR2: MNHEY and SVGAGI. The ends were cut back, 2 bases at V and 0 bases at J, with 8 bases in the middle. The CDR3 nucleotides read TGTGCCAGCAGTTACACAGGCTATAGCAATCAGCCCCAGCATTTT. This encodes CASSYTGYSNQPQHF.